Given below is one T cell receptor (beta chain) in context. Its antigen is unknown. The PCR had 60 Vbeta and 13 Jbeta primers. The table came from immunoSEQ multiplex PCR; TCRdb's copy has only in-frame clones and leaves some out. The sample has 150,000 to 250,000 clones. This entry comes from a study of cytomegalovirus exposure and HLA in healthy donors. Background on the study: Most genotyped donors, around 78% of about 400, had Caucasian-associated genetic ancestry.

CDR3 length: 16 residues. Germline trimming cut 0 bases from V and 6 bases from J; bases unmatched to any gene: 8. The germline CDR1 and CDR2 sequences are SGHRS and YFSETQ. Overall study findings and caveats: Associated with cytomegalovirus, according to the listing, were 150 to 200 TCR beta chains. A further, later analysis showed that HLA-associated TCR beta chains (compared with equally common others) were more clonally expanded.

The sample was PBMCs. The gene calls are TRBV5-1 and TRBJ2-1, with 8 bases aligning to TRBD1. This clonotype was sampled from a boy under 18 in good health and CMV-seronegative. This CDR3 reads CASSLGTGRVSNEQFF. DNA of the CDR3: TGCGCCAGCAGCTTGGGGACAGGGAGAGTGAGCAATGAGCAGTTCTTC.